Shown below are 10 T cell receptor beta chains from a single sample sequenced in a study of response to subunit inactivated influenza vaccine. TCRdb re-analysed the RT-PCR reads in MiXCR, keeping a single row per CDR3 protein. The sample yields 150,000 to 200,000 distinct CDR3 sequences, 10% to 15% seen once. These records were also assigned to another study, of T cells expressing NK-cell markers. From that paper: As the method of synthesis, 5'RACE template switching with UMIs yielded TCR beta cDNA.

Sample: CD8+ T cells sorted from PBMCs, taken less than 13 days after vaccination. Receptor source: a man aged 50 or older who received an inactivated influenza vaccine.

This chain connects TRBV29-1 to TRBJ1-5; D remains ambiguous. V was trimmed by 4 bases and J by 5 bases, leaving 12 bases between them. Looked up from germline, CDR1 is SQVTM and CDR2 is ANQGSEA. The CDR3 is made up of 13 amino acids. The CDR3 sequence is CSVGDGTHQPQHF. In nucleotides, the CDR3 is TGCAGCGTTGGCGACGGAACCCATCAGCCCCAGCATTTT.

The chain has TRBV12-3 or TRBV12-4 and TRBJ2-2; D ambiguous. The CDR3 has 15 residues. Trimming shortened V by 2 bases and J by 2 bases, and 9 bases separated the two germline ends. The CDR3 is CASSLLVINTGELFF. CDR3 in DNA: TGTGCCAGCAGTTTACTGGTCATCAACACCGGGGAGCTGTTTTTT.

This clonotype was observed a handful of times. The chain is built from TRBV6-5 and TRBJ2-1; TRBD1 agrees at 8 bases. The CDR3 consists of 15 residues. Germline V gene sequence: CDR1 MNHEY, CDR2 SVGAGI. Germline trimming cut 4 bases from V and 6 bases from J; bases unmatched to any gene: 8. As DNA, the CDR3 is TGTGCCAGCAGTTTCCTCGGACAGGGTGGCAATGAGCAGTTCTTC. Translation gives CASSFLGQGGNEQFF.

V and J are TRBV7-2 and TRBJ2-7; D call uncertain. This CDR3 has 14 amino acids. CDR1 and CDR2 (germline): SGHTA, FQGNSA. Trimming took 5 bases from V and 2 from J, leaving 13 bases between them. The CDR3, as DNA: TGTGCCAGCAGCCCATTTGGACGGACCTACGAGCAGTACTTC. Amino acid sequence: CASSPFGRTYEQYF.

This clonotype occurred once. This sequence joins TRBV9 and TRBJ2-3; a weak D match, TRBD1 (6 bases). Germline V CDR1 and CDR2: SGDLS, YYNGEE. V dropped 3 bases and J dropped 3 bases, with 14 bases sitting between them. CDR3 length equals 15 residues. CDR3 amino acids: CASSEDSYWTDTQYF. The CDR3 region has the DNA TGTGCCAGCAGCGAGGACAGTTATTGGACAGATACGCAGTATTTT.

This clonotype was recorded at least ten times. The chain combines TRBV5-1 with TRBJ2-3; maybe TRBD1 (5 bases). Germline V gives CDR1 SGHRS, CDR2 YFSETQ. CDR3 size: 15 residues. Deletions cut 1 base from V and 2 bases from J, with 11 bases between. The CDR3 loop reads CASSLSGLLTDTQYF. CDR3 sequence (DNA): TGCGCCAGCAGCTTGTCAGGGCTCCTCACAGATACGCAGTATTTT.

The chain combines TRBV2 with TRBJ2-7, with D possibly being TRBD1 (6 bases). CDR3 length equals 15 residues. The V and J ends lost 8 bases and 1 base respectively, with 18 bases between them. Germline V gene lookup returns CDR1 SNHLY and CDR2 FYNNEI. The CDR3 DNA reads as TGTGCCAGCCGGACGGGCAGGGGAGCGTCCTACGAGCAGTACTTC. Its protein product is CASRTGRGASYEQYF.

V and J are TRBV4-1 and TRBJ1-1, with TRBD1 as a possible D gene (5 bases). Per germline, CDR1 MGHRA and CDR2 YSYEKL. The CDR3 runs to 16 residues. V shed 5 bases and J shed 1 base, with 17 bases lying between them. The CDR3 protein is CASSERLGTPNTEAFF. In nucleotides, the CDR3 is TGCGCCAGCAGCGAAAGGTTAGGGACTCCGAACACTGAAGCTTTCTTT.

This sequence joins TRBV7-9 and TRBJ2-5, with no clear D. Germline V lookup: CDR1 SEHNR, CDR2 FQNEAQ (reference sequence). CDR3 size: 12 residues. With 6 bases removed from V and 5 bases from J, the gap between germline ends came to 10 bases. In DNA, the CDR3 is TGTGCCAGCAGTCCAAGGGCGGAGACCCAGTACTTC. Amino acid sequence: CASSPRAETQYF.

Only a few counts were recorded for this clonotype. The chain employs TRBV7-9 and TRBJ1-2; D gene unclear. V lost 2 bases and J 6 bases, leaving 10 bases between the germline ends. Germline V lookup: CDR1 SEHNR, CDR2 FQNEAQ (reference sequence). The CDR3 extends over 13 amino acids. The DNA for the CDR3 is TGTGCCAGCAGCTTAAGTACTGAAAATGGCTACACCTTC. Amino acid sequence: CASSLSTENGYTF. Supplemented by reference TRBV7-9 and TRBJ1-2, the full variable domain reads DTGVSQNPRHKITKRGQNVTFRCDPISEHNRLYWYRQTLGQGPEFLTYFQNEAQLEKSRLLSDRFSAERPKGSFSTLEIQRTEQGDSAMYLCASSLSTENGYTFGSGTRLTVV.